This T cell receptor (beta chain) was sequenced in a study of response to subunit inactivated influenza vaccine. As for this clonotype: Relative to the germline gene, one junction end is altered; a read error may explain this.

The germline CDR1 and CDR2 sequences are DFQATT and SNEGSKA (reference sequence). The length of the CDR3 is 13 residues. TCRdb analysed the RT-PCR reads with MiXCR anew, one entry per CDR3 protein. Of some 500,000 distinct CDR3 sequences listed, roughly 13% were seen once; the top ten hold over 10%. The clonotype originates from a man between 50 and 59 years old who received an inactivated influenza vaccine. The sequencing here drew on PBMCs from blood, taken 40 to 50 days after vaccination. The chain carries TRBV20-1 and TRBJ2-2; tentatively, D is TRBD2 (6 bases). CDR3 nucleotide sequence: TGCAGTGCGGCCAATAGTGTCACCGGGGGGCTGTTTTTT. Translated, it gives CSAANSVTGGLFF.